Described below is a single TCR beta chain sequence and its context. With 2 bases removed from V and 8 bases from J, the gap between germline ends came to 12 bases. Germline CDR1 and CDR2: GTSNPN and SVGIG (reference sequence). This CDR3 is built from 13 residues. RNA extraction and reverse transcription yielded cDNA as sequencing template. The assay was immunoSEQ multiplex PCR, and TCRdb's table has in-frame clones only and misses some. Of about 180,000 clones in the sample, less than 75% are singletons; the top ten hold approximately 10%. The data derive from a study of CD8+ T cells in alopecia areata.

This material consisted of CD8+ T cells sorted from blood, taken at week 0. The V and J genes are TRBV30 and TRBJ1-4; the D is unclear. This clonotype was obtained from a human donor with alopecia areata. The CDR3: CAWSKWTAEKLFF. The CDR3 DNA sequence: TGTGCCTGGAGTAAATGGACGGCCGAAAAACTGTTTTTT.